These 13 T cell receptor beta chains share one sample of origin, sequenced in a study of blood T cell repertoires in COVID-19. Libraries were prepared by immunoSEQ multiplex PCR; TCRdb keeps only in-frame clonotypes and omits some of them. Among approximately 480,000 clones listed, roughly nine tenths were seen once. Sequenced: PBMCs or T cells enriched from blood (not recorded which). The source of these receptors is a young woman who had recovered from COVID-19.

The chain joins TRBV18 to TRBJ1-3; D gene uncertain. Per the germline V gene, CDR1 is KGHSH and CDR2 is LQKENI. Trimming pared 5 bases from V and 2 bases from J, leaving 7 bases between. The CDR3 loop spans 13 amino acids. In DNA, the CDR3 is TGTGCCAGCTCATCCAACACTGGAAACACCATATATTTT. Translated: CASSSNTGNTIYF.

The genes are TRBV30 and TRBJ2-6; TRBD1 matches at 7 bases. V lost 7 bases and J lost 0; bases outside the gene matches: 3. Per germline, CDR1 GTSNPN and CDR2 SVGIG (reference sequence). The CDR3 consists of 14 residues. In DNA form, the CDR3 reads TGTGCCTCGGGACAGTACTCTGGGGCCAACGTCCTGACTTTC. It codes for CASGQYSGANVLTF.

J is TRBJ2-5 and V is TRBV28; 7 bases line up with TRBD2. Trimming at V came to 7 bases and at J to 7 bases, leaving 18 bases not matched to a gene. CDR1 and CDR2 from the germline V gene are MDHEN and SYDVKM. This CDR3 is built from 16 residues. CDR3 sequence reads: CASTPGASGGLGTQYF. For the CDR3, the DNA is TGTGCCAGCACCCCAGGAGCTAGCGGAGGACTTGGGACCCAGTACTTC.

The chain carries TRBV5-6 and TRBJ1-6; the match to TRBD1 covers 8 bases. Germline CDR1 reads SGHDT; CDR2 reads YYEEEE. V gave up 2 bases and J gave up 7 bases; unmatched junction bases: 5. The CDR3 consists of 15 residues. CDR3 residues: CASSLEDRENSPLHF. The CDR3, as DNA: TGTGCCAGCAGCTTAGAGGACAGGGAAAATTCACCCCTCCACTTT.

The chain recombines TRBV11-3 with TRBJ1-1, with a possible D match to TRBD1 (6 bases). Germline V gene lookup returns CDR1 SGHNT and CDR2 YENEEA. CDR3 size: 13 residues. Trimming took off 5 bases at V and 6 bases at J, with 13 bases between the two ends. CDR3 region: CASSPREGAEAFF. In nucleotides, the CDR3 is TGTGCCAGCAGCCCCAGGGAGGGGGCTGAAGCTTTCTTT.

The V gene is TRBV3-1 (or the pseudogene TRBV3-2), the J gene TRBJ2-3, with a weak D call TRBD1 (7 bases). The CDR3 runs to 15 residues. The V end was cut by 3 bases, the J end by 6 bases, with 16 bases between. CDR1 and CDR2 (germline): LGHDT, YNNKEL (reference sequence). The CDR3 loop reads CASSHLAGGKDTQYF. CDR3 coding DNA: TGTGCCAGCAGCCACTTAGCAGGGGGGAAGGATACGCAGTATTTT.

The V call is TRBV19, the J call TRBJ1-1, with D perhaps matching TRBD1 (5 bases). CDR1 is LNHDA and CDR2 is SQIVND in the germline V gene (reference sequence). The CDR3 is 14 residues long. The ends were cut back, 3 bases at V and 3 bases at J, with 11 bases in the middle. The CDR3 sequence is CASSIEGLDTEAFF. DNA for the CDR3: TGTGCCAGTAGTATCGAGGGACTGGACACTGAAGCTTTCTTT.

The count of this clone is one. The chain couples TRBV4-1 to TRBJ2-3, with 8 bases lining up with TRBD2. V gave up 1 base and J gave up 1 base; unmatched junction bases: 7. Germline assignment: CDR1 MGHRA and CDR2 YSYEKL. The CDR3 sequence is 17 residues long. The CDR3 DNA sequence: TGCGCCAGCAGCCAAGTGGGGACTAGACGGGGCACAGATACGCAGTATTTT. As protein: CASSQVGTRRGTDTQYF.

This chain connects TRBV3-1 (or the pseudogene TRBV3-2) to TRBJ2-7, with 7 bases matching TRBD1. Germline CDR1 is LGHDT and CDR2 is YNNKEL (reference sequence). Unmatched junction bases numbered 10, after V lost 0 bases and J lost 2 bases. The CDR3 is 17 amino acids. CDR3 loop: CASSQDVGTASPYEQYF. Here the CDR3 DNA reads TGTGCCAGCAGCCAAGACGTAGGGACAGCTTCTCCCTACGAGCAGTACTTC.

In regard to this clone: Distinct nucleotide sequences in the sample also encode this CDR3. The V and J genes are TRBV18 and TRBJ2-5; TRBD2 agrees at 10 bases. This CDR3 contains 15 residues. Germline CDR1 and CDR2: KGHSH and LQKENI. After removal of 2 bases from V and 3 bases from J, the junction contained 3 bases not matched to a gene. This chain's CDR3 is CASSPRTSGEETQYF. CDR3 nucleotides: TGTGCCAGCTCACCAAGAACTAGCGGGGAAGAGACCCAGTACTTC.

The rearrangement joins TRBV12-3 or TRBV12-4 to TRBJ1-1; D call uncertain. The CDR3 extends over 12 amino acids. V shed 3 bases and J shed 4 bases, with 6 bases lying between them. CDR3: CASSFYSTEAFF. The CDR3 DNA reads as TGTGCCAGCAGTTTCTATTCCACTGAAGCTTTCTTT.

DNA of the CDR3: TGTGCCAGCAGCTTTCGGGACAGGGGATTACGTGAGCAGTTCTTC. Its translation: CASSFRDRGLREQFF. The genes are TRBV7-9 and TRBJ2-1, with 10 bases identical to TRBD1. The trim removed 3 bases at V and 9 bases at J, leaving 8 bases unmatched. Germline V lookup: CDR1 SEHNR, CDR2 FQNEAQ (reference sequence). This CDR3 has 15 amino acids.

The genes are TRBV5-1 and TRBJ2-2, with TRBD2 matching 14 bases. The germline CDR1 and CDR2 sequences are SGHRS and YFSETQ. The CDR3 contains 16 residues. V gave up 4 bases and J gave up 6 bases; unmatched junction bases: 5. CDR3 DNA sequence: TGCGCCAGCAGCCGAGGGACTAGCGGGGGAGCCGGGGAGCTGTTTTTT. Protein sequence: CASSRGTSGGAGELFF.